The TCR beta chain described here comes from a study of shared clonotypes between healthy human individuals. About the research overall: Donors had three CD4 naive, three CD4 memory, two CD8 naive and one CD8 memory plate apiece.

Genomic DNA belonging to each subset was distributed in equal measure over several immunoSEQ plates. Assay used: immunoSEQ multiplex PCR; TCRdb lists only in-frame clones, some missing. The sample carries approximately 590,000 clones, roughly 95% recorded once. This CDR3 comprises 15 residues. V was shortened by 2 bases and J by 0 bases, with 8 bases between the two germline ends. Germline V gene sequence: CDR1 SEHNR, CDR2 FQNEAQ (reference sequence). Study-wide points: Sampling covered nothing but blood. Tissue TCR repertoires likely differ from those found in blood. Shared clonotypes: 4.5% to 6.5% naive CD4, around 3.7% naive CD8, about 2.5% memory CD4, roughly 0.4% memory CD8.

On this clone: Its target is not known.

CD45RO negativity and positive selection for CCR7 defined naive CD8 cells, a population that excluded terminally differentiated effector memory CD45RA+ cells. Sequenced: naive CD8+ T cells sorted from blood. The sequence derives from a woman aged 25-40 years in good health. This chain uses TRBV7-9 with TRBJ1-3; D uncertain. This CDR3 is CASSLIGSSGNTIYF. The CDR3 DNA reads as TGTGCCAGCAGCTTAATTGGCAGCTCTGGAAACACCATATATTTT.